The 18 T cell receptor beta chains reported below all come from one sample, sequenced in a study of beta chain features in type 1 diabetes. Findings and caveats of the study: Moderately but significantly shorter TCRB CDR3s were found in Type 1 diabetes patients in all four CD4+ subsets.

Expressed TCRB transcripts were sequenced, since all the RNA that had been isolated was reverse transcribed. Using immunoSEQ multiplex PCR, the repertoire was profiled, and TCRdb retains in-frame clones only, with some absent. The sample shows 300,000 or so clones, 9.3% of them seen only once. Their specific antigens are unknown. What was sequenced was central memory CD4+ T cells from blood. These receptors were taken from a man aged 30-40 years with type 1 diabetes.

This chain uses TRBV28 with TRBJ1-1, with TRBD1 matching 10 bases. This CDR3 contains 14 residues. The V gene's germline CDR1 is MDHEN and CDR2 SYDVKM. V gave up 6 bases and J gave up 1 base; unmatched junction bases: 2. The CDR3 DNA is TGTGCCAGCAGGACAGGGGGCGCGAACACTGAAGCTTTCTTT. Its translation is CASRTGGANTEAFF.

This clone came up many times. The gene calls are TRBV19 and TRBJ2-1; TRBD2 is a possible D gene (5 bases). The CDR3 spans 14 residues. Germline lookup yields CDR1 LNHDA and CDR2 SQIVND (reference sequence). V dropped 9 bases and J dropped 2 bases, with 14 bases sitting between them. CDR3 residues: CASTGFPTYNEQFF. The CDR3 DNA reads as TGTGCCAGCACGGGATTTCCAACCTACAATGAGCAGTTCTTC.

This clone was recorded at least ten times. This chain uses TRBV10-3 with TRBJ2-3; 10 nucleotides match TRBD2. J lost 2 bases, V lost 3 bases, and 5 bases had no gene match. The germline V gene encodes CDR1 ENHRY and CDR2 SYGVKD. CDR3 length equals 16 residues. CDR3 in DNA: TGTGCCATCAGTGATTGGCTAGCGGGGGACACAGATACGCAGTATTTT. Its translation is CAISDWLAGDTDTQYF.

The gene calls are TRBV7-8 and TRBJ1-2, with D unresolved. Trimming stripped 5 bases from V and 8 bases from J, with 15 bases between. Germline CDR1 is SGHVS and CDR2 is FQNEAQ. This CDR3 has 13 residues. The CDR3 reads CASSPSRPGGYTF. DNA for the CDR3: TGTGCCAGCAGCCCGAGCAGGCCAGGCGGCTACACCTTC. The full variable domain, completed using reference TRBV7-8 and TRBJ1-2, is GAGVSQSPRYKVAKRGQDVALRCDPISGHVSLFWYQQALGQGPEFLTYFQNEAQLDKSGLPSDRFFAERPEGSVSTLKIQRTQQEDSAVYLCASSPSRPGGYTFGSGTRLTVV.

Ten or more counts support this clone. The chain employs TRBV28 and TRBJ2-2; TRBD1 matches 10 bases. This CDR3 has 15 residues. Germline V CDR1 and CDR2: MDHEN, SYDVKM. After removal of 6 bases from V and 9 bases from J, the junction contained 10 bases not matched to a gene. The CDR3 spells CASSSTGTGERELFF. The CDR3, as DNA: TGTGCCAGCAGCTCAACCGGGACAGGGGAACGGGAGCTGTTTTTT. Full variable domain (outside the CDR3, taken from reference TRBV28 and TRBJ2-2): DVKVTQSSRYLVKRTGEKVFLECVQDMDHENMFWYRQDPGLGLRLIYFSYDVKMKEKGDIPEGYSVSREKKERFSLILESASTNQTSMYLCASSSTGTGERELFFGEGSRLTVL.

The chain joins TRBV4-3 to TRBJ1-1, with D uncertain. The CDR3 is 14 amino acids. Trimming cost V 0 bases and J 1 base, with 6 bases left between them. CDR1 is LGHNA, CDR2 YSLEER, per germline. CDR3 sequence reads: CASSQDYTNTEAFF. CDR3 bases: TGCGCCAGCAGCCAAGATTACACGAACACTGAAGCTTTCTTT.

This clone was counted only a few times. The chain couples TRBV7-2 to TRBJ1-1, with a tentative D call TRBD1 (5 bases). Trimming removed 5 bases at V and 1 base at J, with 14 bases between. Germline V gene sequence: CDR1 SGHTA, CDR2 FQGNSA. The length of the CDR3 is 15 residues. CDR3: CASSPHGARNTEAFF. Here the CDR3 DNA reads TGTGCCAGCAGCCCCCATGGGGCCAGGAACACTGAAGCTTTCTTT.

Ten or more counts support this clone. This chain links TRBV28 with TRBJ1-6, with D maybe TRBD1 (6 bases). Per germline, CDR1 MDHEN and CDR2 SYDVKM. V lost 7 bases, J lost 7 bases, and 14 bases lay in between. The CDR3 is made up of 14 amino acids. CDR3 DNA: TGTGCCAGCACCGAAGAGGGGGTAAATTCACCCCTCCACTTT. Its translation is CASTEEGVNSPLHF.

The V gene is TRBV6-5, the J gene TRBJ2-7, with D perhaps being TRBD1 or TRBD2 (5 bases each). Germline loops: CDR1 MNHEY, CDR2 SVGAGI. CDR3 length: 15 amino acids. The V and J ends lost 5 bases and 3 bases respectively, with 17 bases between them. CDR3 residues: CASSPLVGRFYEQYF. The CDR3 DNA reads TGTGCCAGCAGTCCCCTCGTGGGACGCTTCTACGAGCAGTACTTC.

About this clone itself: Other DNA sequences in this sample translate to the same CDR3. The J gene is TRBJ1-2, the V gene TRBV6-5; 8 positions agree with TRBD1. Germline V gives CDR1 MNHEY, CDR2 SVGAGI. Germline trimming cut 1 base from V and 6 bases from J; bases unmatched to any gene: 1. This CDR3 is 13 amino acids long. This CDR3 is CASSYLQGDGYTF. The CDR3 region has the DNA TGTGCCAGCAGTTACTTACAGGGGGATGGCTACACCTTC.

The chain carries TRBV5-6 and TRBJ1-6; D uncertain. Germline-derived CDR1 and CDR2 are SGHDT and YYEEEE. The CDR3 length is 16 residues. The V and J ends lost 2 bases and 5 bases respectively, with 14 bases between them. The CDR3 sequence is CASSFLGRVDNSPLHF. DNA of the CDR3: TGTGCCAGCAGCTTTCTGGGGAGGGTGGATAATTCACCCCTCCACTTT. Full variable domain (rest looked up from reference TRBV5-6 and TRBJ1-6): DAGVTQSPTHLIKTRGQQVTLRCSPKSGHDTVSWYQQALGQGPQFIFQYYEEEERQRGNFPDRFSGHQFPNYSSELNVNALLLGDSALYLCASSFLGRVDNSPLHFGNGTRLTVT.

In this sample, this clone turned up many times. The rearrangement links TRBV6-6 to TRBJ1-5; 9 nucleotides match TRBD1. This CDR3 has 16 amino acids. CDR1 MNHNY and CDR2 SVGAGI come from the germline V gene (reference sequence). The ends lost 2 bases at V and 4 bases at J; junction bases unmatched: 6. DNA for the CDR3: TGTGCCAGCAGTTACCGATTAGGACAGGGGAATCAGCCCCAGCATTTT. It yields the protein CASSYRLGQGNQPQHF.

The chain employs TRBV12-2 and TRBJ2-7; the D call in the table, TRBD1, was not verified against the DNA. TRBV12-2 has pseudogene status. The CDR3 is 16 amino acids. The CDR3 DNA sequence: TGTGCAAGTCGCCCCTTCGTAGACAGGGGCCTCTACGAGCAGTACTTC. This translates into CASRPFVDRGLYEQYF.

This clone was seen more than once but under ten times. The chain joins TRBV9 to TRBJ1-2, with D hard to call. V shed 4 bases and J shed 0 bases, with 10 bases lying between them. The germline V gene encodes CDR1 SGDLS and CDR2 YYNGEE. The CDR3 runs to 14 residues. This CDR3 is CASSPQQANYGYTF. As DNA, the CDR3 is TGTGCCAGCAGCCCTCAGCAGGCTAACTATGGCTACACCTTC.

The chain joins TRBV6-6 to TRBJ2-2; the D is unclear. Germline CDR1 and CDR2: MNHNY and SVGAGI (reference sequence). The CDR3 totals 15 residues. The V and J ends lost 8 bases and 0 bases respectively, with 13 bases between them. CDR3: CASQKGSANTGELFF. CDR3 DNA: TGTGCCAGCCAAAAAGGATCCGCGAACACCGGGGAGCTGTTTTTT.

This sequence joins TRBV21-1 and TRBJ1-1. TRBV21-1 counts as a pseudogene. The CDR3 sequence is 16 residues long. The CDR3 DNA follows: TGTGCCAGCAGCAAAGCCGCTTTCGGGAAGAACACTGAAGCTTTCTTT. This codes for CASSKAAFGKNTEAFF.

This clone was seen only a few times. The V and J genes are TRBV6-5 and TRBJ1-5, with 10 bases fitting TRBD1. Germline CDR1 is MNHEY and CDR2 is SVGAGI. The V and J ends lost 8 bases and 6 bases, in that order; junction bases with no gene match: 7. The CDR3 length is 14 residues. The CDR3, as DNA: TGTGCCAGCCAGCCCGGGACAGGGGTTCAGCCCCAGCATTTT. Translating gives CASQPGTGVQPQHF.

The rearrangement links TRBV5-1 to TRBJ2-2, with 8 nucleotides matching TRBD1. The CDR3 loop spans 15 amino acids. With V trimmed by 4 bases and J by 6 bases, 8 bases remained unmatched. The germline V gene has CDR1 SGHRS and CDR2 YFSETQ. This CDR3 is CASSLGQGSSGELFF. As DNA, the CDR3 is TGCGCCAGCAGCCTAGGACAGGGAAGTTCCGGGGAGCTGTTTTTT.